This TCR beta chain was sequenced for a study of vaccination and CD4 T cells after COVID-19. At the level of the study: Participants were administered two doses of either the BNT162b2 or the mRNA-1273 vaccine. The study's findings and limits: Analysis of convalescent patients found that 304 of 307 vaccine-specific clones were spike mono-reactive.

Each CDR3 protein is one row after TCRdb ran MiXCR on the PCR reads. The sample consists of 20,000 to 25,000 distinct CDR3 sequences, around three fifths of them appearing once. About this clonotype itself: Its specificity is unknown.

The V gene's germline CDR1 is SGHAT and CDR2 FQDESV (reference sequence). Losses at the gene ends were 2 bases for V and 3 bases for J; bases not matched to a gene: 4. CDR3 length equals 14 residues. The receptor's source is a human donor who had recovered from COVID-19. The chain uses TRBV11-1 and TRBJ2-7; TRBD1 agrees at 7 bases. The input for sequencing was CD4+ T cells from blood, taken before SARS-CoV-2 vaccination. As DNA, the CDR3 is TGTGCCAGCAGCTTACCGGGACAGAGCTACGAGCAGTACTTC. Its protein is CASSLPGQSYEQYF.